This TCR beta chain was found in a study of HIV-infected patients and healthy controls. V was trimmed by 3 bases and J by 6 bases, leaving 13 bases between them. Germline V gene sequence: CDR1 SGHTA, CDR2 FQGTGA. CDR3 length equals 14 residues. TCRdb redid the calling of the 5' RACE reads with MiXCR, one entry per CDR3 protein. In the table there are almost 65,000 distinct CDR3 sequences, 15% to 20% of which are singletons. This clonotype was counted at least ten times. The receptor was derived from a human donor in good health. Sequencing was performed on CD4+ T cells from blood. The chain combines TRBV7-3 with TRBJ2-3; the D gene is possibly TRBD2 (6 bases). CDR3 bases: TGTGCCAGCAGCTTCGGGGGAGCGGACGATACGCAGTATTTT. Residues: CASSFGGADDTQYF.